This TCR beta chain was sequenced in a study of blood T cell repertoires in COVID-19. The protocol was immunoSEQ multiplex PCR, while the TCRdb copy is restricted to in-frame clones and leaves out a portion. The sample shows more than 100,000 clones, less than 90% of them seen only once. Donors in Cohort 3 who had recovered were those with two negative PCRs, healthcare professional clearance, or resolution of their symptoms. The CDR3 is 15 residues long. Germline CDR1 is SGHVS and CDR2 is FQNEAQ. V lost 5 bases and J 3 bases, leaving 14 bases between the germline ends. The V and J genes are TRBV7-8 and TRBJ2-1, with a tentative D call TRBD2 (5 bases). The sample comprised PBMCs or T cells enriched from blood (not recorded which). This TCR was recovered from a woman aged 25 to 39 who had recovered from COVID-19. As DNA, the CDR3 is TGTGCCAGCAGCCCCCGGTTGGGAGTCTACAATGAGCAGTTCTTC. Its protein is CASSPRLGVYNEQFF.